The 2 T cell receptor beta chains below all came from one sample that was sequenced in a study of cytomegalovirus exposure and HLA in healthy donors. Both 60 Vbeta primers and 13 Jbeta primers went into the PCR. Profiled with immunoSEQ multiplex PCR; TCRdb holds only in-frame clones, not every one. The data contain fewer than 250,000 clones, 76% of them singletons. The sequenced sample consisted of PBMCs. The source of these receptors is a man younger than 35 in good health and CMV-seronegative.

The chain is built from TRBV27 and TRBJ2-1; 8 bases are a match to TRBD1. The CDR3 spans 15 residues. V lost 2 bases to trimming and J lost 4 bases; unmatched junction nucleotides: 4. Germline CDR1 reads MNHEY; CDR2 reads SMNVEV (reference sequence). CDR3 DNA sequence: TGTGCCAGCAGTTTAACCCAGGGGGCGTACAATGAGCAGTTCTTC. Encoded protein: CASSLTQGAYNEQFF.

The J gene is TRBJ1-5, the V gene TRBV19; D is unclear. The germline gives CDR1 LNHDA, CDR2 SQIVND (reference sequence). V shed 5 bases and J shed 0 bases, with 5 bases lying between them. This CDR3 has 13 residues. CDR3 region: CASSPYSNQPQHF. The CDR3 DNA sequence: TGTGCCAGTAGTCCCTATAGCAATCAGCCCCAGCATTTT.